The T cell receptor (beta chain) under discussion was sequenced for a study of T cells after yellow fever vaccination. As concerns this clonotype: Antigen unknown.

Overall study findings and caveats: Re-detected after boosting: most primary clones, 96% of CD4 and about 85% of CD8.

MiXCR, applied by TCRdb to the 5' RACE reads, yields one record per CDR3 protein. In the table there are approximately 300,000 distinct CDR3 sequences, around 6.8% of which are singletons. Germline V gene lookup returns CDR1 SGHTA and CDR2 FQGNSA. V lost 6 bases and J lost 0, with 12 bases in between. The CDR3 has 15 residues. This specimen was PBMCs, taken roughly seven weeks after the first yellow fever vaccination. V usage is TRBV7-2 and J usage is TRBJ1-3; possible D gene TRBD1, 6 bases. This sequence originates from a man between 18 and 35 years old who received the YFV17D yellow fever vaccine. The CDR3 spells CASRIGTNSGNTIYF. As DNA, the CDR3 is TGTGCCAGCAGGATCGGGACAAACTCTGGAAACACCATATATTTT.